What follows are 12 T cell receptor beta chains derived from one specimen sequenced in a study of shared clonotypes between healthy human individuals. Naive CD8 populations comprised CD45RO-negative cells positively selected for CCR7, excluding terminally differentiated effector memory CD45RA+ cells. Here immunoSEQ multiplex PCR was the method, and the copy in TCRdb shows in-frame clones only, minus some. Of 2 million or so clones in the sample, about 95% were seen once. Material: naive CD8+ T cells sorted from blood. The receptors come from a man aged 18 to 30 in good health.

CDR3 nucleotides: TGTGCCAGCAGTGCCTCGGACAGGGACCACTACGAGCAGTACTTC. Amino acid sequence: CASSASDRDHYEQYF. J is TRBJ2-7 and V is TRBV9, with TRBD1 identical over 8 bases. The CDR3 totals 15 residues. J was trimmed by 3 bases and V by 5 bases; bases with no gene match: 10. Germline-derived CDR1 and CDR2 are SGDLS and YYNGEE.

This rearrangement joins TRBV27 to TRBJ2-3; 7 bases map to TRBD2. Germline-derived CDR1 and CDR2 are MNHEY and SMNVEV (reference sequence). The CDR3 extends over 15 amino acids. V shed 5 bases, J shed 2 bases, and the junction held 7 bases outside the gene matches. The CDR3 is CASSTLSGNTDTQYF. The CDR3 region has the DNA TGTGCCAGCAGTACCCTAAGCGGGAACACAGATACGCAGTATTTT.

The gene calls are TRBV11-2 and TRBJ2-1; D call uncertain. The length of the CDR3 is 13 residues. CDR1 and CDR2 from the germline V gene are SGHAT and FQNNGV. The V end lost 0 bases, the J end lost 8 bases, and 8 bases lay between the germline ends. CDR3 sequence reads: CASSLEGYYEQFF. The CDR3 bases are TGTGCCAGCAGCTTAGAGGGCTATTATGAGCAGTTCTTC.

The J gene is TRBJ2-5, the V gene TRBV5-1; 8 bases map to TRBD2. Looked up from germline, CDR1 is SGHRS and CDR2 is YFSETQ. The CDR3 runs to 14 residues. The J segment lost 2 bases and the V segment lost 4 bases, leaving 4 bases of the junction unmatched. The CDR3 bases are TGCGCCAGCAGCACGGGCGGGGGGCAAGAGACCCAGTACTTC. Translating gives CASSTGGGQETQYF.

As regards this clone: This sample also contains other DNA sequences that code for the same CDR3. This chain uses TRBV5-1 with TRBJ2-7; no clear D. CDR3 size: 13 residues. The V gene's germline CDR1 is SGHRS and CDR2 YFSETQ. V lost 0 bases and J lost 4, with 8 bases in between. CDR3 in amino acids: CASSLDPGYEQYF. CDR3 bases: TGCGCCAGCAGCTTGGACCCAGGTTACGAGCAGTACTTC.

This chain uses TRBV15 with TRBJ2-3, with D maybe TRBD2 (6 bases). This CDR3 contains 17 residues. Between the trimmed V and J ends, which lost 2 bases and 1 base, there was a span of 16 bases. The germline V gene has CDR1 LNHNV and CDR2 YYDKDF (reference sequence). DNA for the CDR3: TGTGCCACCAGCAGACGACTAGTTCTCCCTGGCACAGATACGCAGTATTTT. Translated, it gives CATSRRLVLPGTDTQYF.

The chain has TRBV27 and TRBJ2-1, with 9 bases lining up with TRBD2. The V and J ends lost 7 bases and 3 bases, in that order; junction bases with no gene match: 4. The CDR3 covers 14 residues. Germline V gives CDR1 MNHEY, CDR2 SMNVEV (reference sequence). The CDR3 is CASKFSGSYNEQFF. For the CDR3, the DNA is TGTGCCAGCAAATTTAGCGGGAGCTACAATGAGCAGTTCTTC.

The rearrangement uses TRBV10-2 and TRBJ2-2; 14 bases are shared with TRBD2. The CDR3 is 19 residues long. V was clipped by 3 bases and J by 3 bases; unmatched bases: 9. CDR1 and CDR2 (germline): WSHSY, SAAADI. The DNA for the CDR3 is TGCGCCAGCAGTGATAAGGTGGGACTAGCGGGGGTGGACACCGGGGAGCTGTTTTTT. Translating gives CASSDKVGLAGVDTGELFF.

The chain carries TRBV23-1 and TRBJ2-1; 12 nucleotides align to TRBD2. TRBV23-1 is an ORF, and what it does is uncertain. This CDR3 spans 18 amino acids. The trim removed 3 bases at V and 2 bases at J, leaving 8 bases unmatched. The CDR3 reads CASSQHGGLAGTYNEQFF. The CDR3 nucleotides are TGCGCCAGCAGTCAGCACGGTGGACTAGCGGGGACCTACAATGAGCAGTTCTTC.

In DNA form, the CDR3 reads TGTGCCAGTAGGGACCGGGCCTATAATTCACCCCTCCACTTT. It specifies CASRDRAYNSPLHF. The chain links TRBV19 to TRBJ1-6; D is unclear. The CDR3 contains 14 residues. V lost 6 bases and J lost 2, with 8 bases in between. Germline V lookup: CDR1 LNHDA, CDR2 SQIVND (reference sequence).

The chain joins TRBV30 to TRBJ2-4; possibly TRBD2 for D (6 bases). Germline-derived CDR1 and CDR2 are GTSNPN and SVGIG (reference sequence). The CDR3 extends over 14 amino acids. V lost 3 bases and J 2 bases, leaving 11 bases between the germline ends. CDR3 DNA: TGTGCCTGGAGCTCTTGGGACTCCAAAAACATTCAGTACTTC. Translation gives CAWSSWDSKNIQYF. The full variable domain, its missing parts supplied by reference TRBV30 and TRBJ2-4, is SQTIHQWPATLVQPVGSPLSLECTVEGTSNPNLYWYRQAAGRGLQLLFYSVGIGQISSEVPQNLSASRPQDRQFILSSKKLLLSDSGFYLCAWSSWDSKNIQYFGAGTRLSVL.

The chain has TRBV11-2 and TRBJ2-7; TRBD1 or TRBD2 may be the D gene (5 bases each). CDR3 length: 16 residues. Trimming shortened V by 0 bases and J by 3 bases, and 15 bases separated the two germline ends. Germline V lookup: CDR1 SGHAT, CDR2 FQNNGV. CDR3 in amino acids: CASSLDSGTGLYEQYF. Here the CDR3 DNA reads TGTGCCAGCAGCTTAGACTCCGGGACGGGCCTCTACGAGCAGTACTTC.